The clone carrying this TCR beta chain was detected only once. Assay used: immunoSEQ multiplex PCR; TCRdb lists only in-frame clones, some missing. Among 150,000 to 200,000 clones listed, 85% were seen once. This sample is drawn from a study of blood T cell repertoires in COVID-19. Study context: Acute and convalescent COVID-19 specimens originated in the United States, Italy and Spain. T cells, B-cell-depleted T cells, or PBMCs supplied cDNA or gDNA.

What was sequenced was peripheral blood. The source is a human donor with acute or convalescent COVID-19. The donor label of this sample is uncertain.

The CDR3 spells CASSPRDEQYF. In DNA, the CDR3 is TGTGCCAGCAGCCCCCGCGACGAGCAGTACTTC. The gene calls are TRBV7-8 and TRBJ2-7; no firm D call. V lost 5 bases and J lost 5, with 7 bases in between. CDR1 and CDR2 (germline): SGHVS, FQNEAQ. The CDR3 runs to 11 residues.